This T cell receptor beta chain was found in a study of T cells in tuberculosis. Germline values: CDR1 MGHRA, CDR2 YSYEKL. The CDR3 contains 15 residues. Unmatched junction bases numbered 7, after V lost 2 bases and J lost 10 bases. Time point here: new active TB diagnosis, blood taken before or within 7 days of starting treatment. Confirmation came from sputum smear and/or culture positivity for M. tuberculosis. Profiling relied on immunoSEQ multiplex PCR, and the TCRdb table lists in-frame clones only, not all of them. Of fewer than 35,000 clones listed, 86% are singletons. The chain recombines TRBV4-1 with TRBJ1-6, with TRBD1 matching over 8 bases. The specimen comprised PBMCs, sampled at tuberculosis diagnosis. This TCR derives from an adult with tuberculosis. CDR3: CASSQPDRGPSPLHF. The CDR3 DNA reads as TGCGCCAGCAGCCAACCCGACAGGGGCCCCTCACCCCTCCACTTT.